The TCR beta chain described here comes from a study of blood T cell repertoires in COVID-19. Background on the study: Material from acute and convalescent COVID-19 was sourced from the United States, Italy and Spain. Sample material is recorded as cDNA or gDNA derived from T cells, B-cell-depleted T cells, or PBMCs.

CDR3 size: 15 residues. Unmatched junction bases numbered 10, after V lost 5 bases and J lost 5 bases. Germline lookup yields CDR1 SGHTA and CDR2 FQGNSA. Under the authors' procedure: Amplification with reference gene primers provided the estimates of nucleated cell counts. Assay: immunoSEQ multiplex PCR; the TCRdb copy retains only in-frame clones and omits some. The V and J calls and clone size were taken over from that table, and D and trimming were inferred from the DNA. There are roughly 300,000 clones in the sample; about four fifths occur only once, and roughly 1.3% lies in the top ten. This chain uses TRBV7-2 with TRBJ2-7; TRBD1 aligns across 9 bases. Sequenced: peripheral blood. This receptor was identified in a woman in her forties or fifties with acute or convalescent COVID-19. The CDR3 sequence is CASSLSWDRAHEQYF. The CDR3 bases are TGTGCCAGCAGCCTTTCTTGGGACAGGGCCCACGAGCAGTACTTC. The full variable domain, rest sourced from reference TRBV7-2 and TRBJ2-7, is GAGVSQSPSNKVTEKGKDVELRCDPISGHTALYWYRQSLGQGLEFLIYFQGNSAPDKSGLPSDRFSAERTGGSVSTLTIQRTQQEDSAVYLCASSLSWDRAHEQYFGPGTRLTVT.